This TCR beta chain was identified during a study of T cell responses to AZD1222 COVID-19 vaccine. Measured with immunoSEQ multiplex PCR; TCRdb has only the in-frame clones, and not every one. The sample shows some 79,000 clones, around 82% of them seen only once. This clone occurred a few times. Its antigen is as yet unknown. Study results and caveats: The study sampled repertoires only after the peak T cell response. Regions 160-218 and 743-854 dominated among vaccine-associated CD4 TCRs spanning spike. Reports say nearly half of spike-specific TCRs go after unmutated variant regions. Donors were largely white British and mainly female; clonal diversity was possibly underestimated.

V dropped 4 bases and J dropped 7 bases, with 4 bases sitting between them. The CDR3 consists of 11 residues. Germline V lookup: CDR1 WNHNN, CDR2 SYGVQD (reference sequence). The sequence was collected from an adult who received the AZD1222 COVID-19 vaccine. This sequence joins TRBV10-1 and TRBJ2-2; D is undetermined. The sample was peripheral blood, taken 28 days after the second AZD1222 dose. CDR3 loop: CASSGGGELFF. CDR3 in DNA: TGCGCCAGCAGTGGGGGCGGGGAGCTGTTTTTT.